Described below is a single TCR beta chain sequence and its context. The antigen is undetermined. The naive CD8 subset, CD45RO-negative cells positively selected for CCR7, excluded terminally differentiated effector memory CD45RA+ cells. Healthy HIV-negative adults without recent acute infections or vaccinations served as donors. Only in-frame clones appear in the TCRdb table, and some are missing; sequencing was by immunoSEQ multiplex PCR. The sample carries about 2,100,000 clones, 90% to 95% recorded once. This entry comes from a study of shared clonotypes between healthy human individuals. Study-wide findings and caveats: Among donors, clonotype sharing was expected to be affected by sequencing depth.

With 5 bases removed from V and 2 bases from J, the gap between germline ends came to 13 bases. The CDR3 totals 14 residues. Germline CDR1 is MDHEN and CDR2 is SYDVKM. The sequenced sample was naive CD8+ T cells from PBMCs. J is TRBJ2-7 and V is TRBV28; D is uncertain. The origin of this receptor is a man aged 18 to 30 in good health. Some clones in this sample may be carry-over from other donors' samples. The DNA of the CDR3 is TGTGCCAGCAGTCCACCACGCCGGGCCTACGAGCAGTACTTC. Its translation: CASSPPRRAYEQYF.